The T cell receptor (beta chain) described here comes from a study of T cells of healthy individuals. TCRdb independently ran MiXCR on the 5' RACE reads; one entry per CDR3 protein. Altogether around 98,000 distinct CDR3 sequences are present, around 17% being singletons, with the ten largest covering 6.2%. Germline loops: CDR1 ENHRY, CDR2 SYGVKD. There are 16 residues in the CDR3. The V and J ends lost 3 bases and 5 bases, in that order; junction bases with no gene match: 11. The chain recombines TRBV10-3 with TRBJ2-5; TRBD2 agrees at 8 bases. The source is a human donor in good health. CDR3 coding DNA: TGTGCCATCAGTGAATTTAGCGGGAACCTCGGGGAGACCCAGTACTTC. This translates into CAISEFSGNLGETQYF.